Shown below are 13 T cell receptor beta chains from a single sample sequenced in a study of response to subunit inactivated influenza vaccine. From the RT-PCR reads, TCRdb called clonotypes with MiXCR, one entry per CDR3 protein. The data contain 650,000 to 850,000 distinct CDR3 sequences, approximately 14% of them seen just once; the ten biggest clones take up around 7%. Here the sequenced sample was PBMCs from blood, taken approximately 15 days before vaccination. The receptors were sampled from a man between 45 and 60 years old who received an inactivated influenza vaccine.

There are a few counts of this clonotype. The chain's CDR3 is CASSSNGQRETQYF. CDR3 nucleotide sequence: TGCGCCAGCAGCTCGAATGGACAGCGGGAGACCCAGTACTTC. The rearrangement links TRBV5-1 to TRBJ2-5, with D perhaps TRBD1 (6 bases). Trimming cost V 3 bases and J 5 bases, with 14 bases left between them. Germline CDR1 SGHRS, CDR2 YFSETQ. The CDR3 loop spans 14 amino acids. The variable domain in full, with the rest retrieved from reference TRBV5-1 and TRBJ2-5, is KAGVTQTPRYLIKTRGQQVTLSCSPISGHRSVSWYQQTPGQGLQFLFEYFSETQRNKGNFPGRFSGRQFSNSRSEMNVSTLELGDSALYLCASSSNGQRETQYFGPGTRLLVL.

The table lists this clonotype with a few counts. The chain is built from TRBV12-3 or TRBV12-4 and TRBJ2-7; D possibly corresponds to TRBD2 (5 bases). V gave up 6 bases and J gave up 0 bases, with 12 bases separating them. This CDR3 is 14 amino acids long. Here the CDR3 reads CASRRGGFSYEQYF. The CDR3 nucleotides read TGTGCCAGCAGACGCGGAGGATTCTCCTACGAGCAGTACTTC.

This clonotype appeared a few times. The CDR3 DNA reads as TGTGCCAGCAGCCAAGGGGAATCCTCCTACGAGCAGTACTTC. This gives the protein CASSQGESSYEQYF. This sequence joins TRBV3-1 and TRBJ2-7; D not certain. Germline CDR1 reads LGHDT; CDR2 reads YNNKEL (reference sequence). V lost 1 base and J 0 bases, leaving 7 bases between the germline ends. The CDR3 is 14 amino acids.

The genes are TRBV15 and TRBJ2-1; TRBD2 aligns across 7 bases. With V trimmed by 8 bases and J by 1 base, 5 bases remained unmatched. This CDR3 spans 14 amino acids. The germline gives CDR1 LNHNV, CDR2 YYDKDF (reference sequence). The CDR3 here is CATRGDGSYNEQFF. CDR3 nucleotide sequence: TGTGCCACCCGGGGGGATGGGTCCTACAATGAGCAGTTCTTC.

The chain carries TRBV6-5 and TRBJ2-7; 13 bases map to TRBD2. J gave up 5 bases and V 2 bases, and 3 bases lay outside the gene matches. Germline V gene sequence: CDR1 MNHEY, CDR2 SVGAGI. The CDR3 contains 15 residues. The CDR3 bases are TGTGCCAGCAGTTACCTACTAGCGGGAGGGAACGAGCAGTACTTC. Residues: CASSYLLAGGNEQYF.

The V call is TRBV15, the J call TRBJ2-1, with a weak D call TRBD2 (6 bases). The germline V and J ends were trimmed by 3 bases and 4 bases, with 13 bases remaining between them. Germline CDR1 is LNHNV and CDR2 is YYDKDF (reference sequence). The CDR3 length is 15 residues. CDR3 coding DNA: TGTGCCACCAGCAGTCGGGGGTCTCTTTACAATGAGCAGTTCTTC. Its protein product is CATSSRGSLYNEQFF. Filled out from reference TRBV15 and TRBJ2-1, the complete variable domain reads DAMVIQNPRYQVTQFGKPVTLSCSQTLNHNVMYWYQQKSSQAPKLLFHYYDKDFNNEADTPDNFQSRRPNTSFCFLDIRSPGLGDTAMYLCATSSRGSLYNEQFFGPGTRLTVL.

This chain links TRBV21-1 with TRBJ2-5. TRBV21-1 is classified as a pseudogene. The CDR3 sequence is 14 residues long. The DNA for the CDR3 is TGTGCCAGCAGCAAAGTCGGCAGGCAAGAGACCCAGTACTTC. Its protein product is CASSKVGRQETQYF.

This clonotype was observed at least ten times. V usage is TRBV20-1 and J usage is TRBJ1-5; 9 positions match TRBD1. This CDR3 contains 15 residues. Germline V CDR1 and CDR2: DFQATT, SNEGSKA (reference sequence). The V segment lost 3 bases and the J segment 6 bases; nucleotides outside the gene matches: 9. This chain's CDR3 is CSASAWTGVIQPQHF. The CDR3 region has the DNA TGCAGTGCTAGCGCCTGGACAGGGGTAATTCAGCCCCAGCATTTT.

This clonotype has ten or more counts. The chain uses TRBV5-1 and TRBJ2-7; 9 positions match TRBD1. The CDR3 runs to 17 residues. Germline V gene sequence: CDR1 SGHRS, CDR2 YFSETQ. Losses at the gene ends were 4 bases for V and 5 bases for J; bases not matched to a gene: 16. CDR3 nucleotides: TGCGCCAGCAGCCTATTTATTCGACAGGGGGTTCGTAACGAGCAGTACTTC. This translates into CASSLFIRQGVRNEQYF.

The V and J genes are TRBV29-1 and TRBJ2-7; perhaps TRBD2 as D (7 bases). Deletions cut 4 bases from V and 4 bases from J, with 14 bases between. The CDR3 is 13 amino acids. CDR1 SQVTM and CDR2 ANQGSEA come from the germline V gene. Written as DNA, the CDR3 is TGCAGCGTTGTGCGGGGGCTCGGGTACGAGCAGTACTTC. Translating it yields CSVVRGLGYEQYF.

This clonotype was found a few times. The chain links TRBV11-1 to TRBJ2-7; no clear D gene. Trimming cost V 5 bases and J 0 bases, with 11 bases left between them. This CDR3 spans 14 amino acids. Per germline, CDR1 SGHAT and CDR2 FQDESV (reference sequence). The CDR3 DNA is TGTGCCAGCAGCGCTGGACCGAGCTCCTACGAGCAGTACTTC. This codes for CASSAGPSSYEQYF.

This clonotype was observed a handful of times. The chain employs TRBV7-2 and TRBJ2-3, with D perhaps matching TRBD2 (5 bases). Trimming stripped 5 bases from V and 4 bases from J, with 16 bases between. Germline V CDR1 and CDR2: SGHTA, FQGNSA. There are 15 residues in the CDR3. The CDR3 spells CASSPTWELADTQYF. CDR3 DNA: TGTGCCAGCAGCCCAACCTGGGAGCTCGCAGATACGCAGTATTTT.

This rearrangement joins TRBV7-8 to TRBJ2-5; TRBD2 matches 7 bases. The CDR3 totals 16 residues. CDR1 is SGHVS and CDR2 is FQNEAQ in the germline V gene. V was pared by 5 bases and J by 2 bases, with 11 bases of the junction left unmatched. CDR3 sequence reads: CASSPLPSGIQETQYF. In DNA form, the CDR3 reads TGTGCCAGCAGCCCCCTTCCAAGCGGGATTCAAGAGACCCAGTACTTC.